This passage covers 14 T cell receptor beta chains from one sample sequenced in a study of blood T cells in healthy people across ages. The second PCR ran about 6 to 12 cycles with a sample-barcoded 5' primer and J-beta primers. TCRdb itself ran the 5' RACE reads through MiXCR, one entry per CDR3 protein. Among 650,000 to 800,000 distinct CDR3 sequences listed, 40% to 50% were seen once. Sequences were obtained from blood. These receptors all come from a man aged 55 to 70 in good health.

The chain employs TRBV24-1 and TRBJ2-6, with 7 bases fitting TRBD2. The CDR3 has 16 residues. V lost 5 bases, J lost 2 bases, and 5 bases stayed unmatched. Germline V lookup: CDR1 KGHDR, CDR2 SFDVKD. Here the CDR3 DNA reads TGTGCCACCAGTGTGGGAGGGACTGCTGGGGCCAACGTCCTGACTTTC. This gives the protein CATSVGGTAGANVLTF.

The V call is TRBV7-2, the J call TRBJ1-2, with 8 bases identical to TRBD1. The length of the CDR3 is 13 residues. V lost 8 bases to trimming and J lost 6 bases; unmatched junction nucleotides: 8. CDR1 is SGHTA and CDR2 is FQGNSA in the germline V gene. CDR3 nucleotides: TGTGCCAGCCGTGGGGGACAGGCCAATGGCTACACCTTC. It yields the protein CASRGGQANGYTF.

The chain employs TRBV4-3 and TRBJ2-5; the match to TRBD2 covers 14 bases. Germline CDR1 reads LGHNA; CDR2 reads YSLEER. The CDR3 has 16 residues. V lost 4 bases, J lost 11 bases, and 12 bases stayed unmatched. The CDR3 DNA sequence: TGCGCCAGCAGCCGCTCTGGGACTAGCGGGGGAGCGGAGCAGTACTTC. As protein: CASSRSGTSGGAEQYF.

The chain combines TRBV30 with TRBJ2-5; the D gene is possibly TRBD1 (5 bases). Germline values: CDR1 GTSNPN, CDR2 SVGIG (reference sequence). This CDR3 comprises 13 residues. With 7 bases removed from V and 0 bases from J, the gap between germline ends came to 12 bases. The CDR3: CAFEQVNQETQYF. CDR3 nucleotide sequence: TGTGCCTTCGAACAGGTTAACCAAGAGACCCAGTACTTC.

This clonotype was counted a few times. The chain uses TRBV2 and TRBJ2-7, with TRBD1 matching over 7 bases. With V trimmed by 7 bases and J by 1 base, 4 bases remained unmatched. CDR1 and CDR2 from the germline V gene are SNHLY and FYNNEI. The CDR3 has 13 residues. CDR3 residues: CASTWDRSYEQYF. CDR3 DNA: TGTGCCAGCACTTGGGACAGATCCTACGAGCAGTACTTC.

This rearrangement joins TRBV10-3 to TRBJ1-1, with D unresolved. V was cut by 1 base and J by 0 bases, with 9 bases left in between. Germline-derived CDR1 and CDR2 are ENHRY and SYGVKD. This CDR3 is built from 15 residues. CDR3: CAISELGTLNTEAFF. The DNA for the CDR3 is TGTGCCATCAGTGAGTTAGGCACTCTGAACACTGAAGCTTTCTTT.

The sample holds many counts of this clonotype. The CDR3 coding sequence is TGTGCCAGCAGCCCTCGCGAAGAGACCCAGTACTTC. Its protein is CASSPREETQYF. This chain joins TRBV7-2 and TRBJ2-5; the D is unclear. CDR1 is SGHTA, CDR2 FQGNSA, per germline. This CDR3 has 12 residues. The V gene lost 5 bases and the J gene lost 3 bases, with 7 bases spanning the gap.

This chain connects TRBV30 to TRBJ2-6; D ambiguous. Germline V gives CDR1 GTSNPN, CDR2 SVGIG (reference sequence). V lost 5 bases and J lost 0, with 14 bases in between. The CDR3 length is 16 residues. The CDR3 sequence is CAWRAQTSSGANVLTF. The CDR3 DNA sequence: TGTGCCTGGCGTGCACAGACGAGCTCTGGGGCCAACGTCCTGACTTTC.

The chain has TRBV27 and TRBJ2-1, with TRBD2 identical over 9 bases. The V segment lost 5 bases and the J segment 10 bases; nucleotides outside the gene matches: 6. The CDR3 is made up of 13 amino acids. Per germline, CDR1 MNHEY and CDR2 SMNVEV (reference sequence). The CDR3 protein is CASSNGLAGEQFF. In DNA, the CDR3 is TGTGCCAGCAGTAACGGGCTAGCGGGAGAGCAGTTCTTC.

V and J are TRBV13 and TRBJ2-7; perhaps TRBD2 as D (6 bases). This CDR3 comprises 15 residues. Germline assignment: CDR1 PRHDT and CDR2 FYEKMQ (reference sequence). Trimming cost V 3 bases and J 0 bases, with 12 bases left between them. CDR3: CASSLGLTSSYEQYF. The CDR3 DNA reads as TGTGCCAGCAGCTTGGGACTTACAAGCTCCTACGAGCAGTACTTC.

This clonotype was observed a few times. Here the CDR3 DNA reads TGCAGTGCCCTAACTAGCGGGGGCCTCTACGAGCAGTACTTC. Its translation: CSALTSGGLYEQYF. V usage is TRBV20-1 and J usage is TRBJ2-7; 11 bases align to TRBD2. V was pared by 6 bases and J by 3 bases, with 7 bases of the junction left unmatched. Per germline, CDR1 DFQATT and CDR2 SNEGSKA (reference sequence). The CDR3 spans 14 residues.

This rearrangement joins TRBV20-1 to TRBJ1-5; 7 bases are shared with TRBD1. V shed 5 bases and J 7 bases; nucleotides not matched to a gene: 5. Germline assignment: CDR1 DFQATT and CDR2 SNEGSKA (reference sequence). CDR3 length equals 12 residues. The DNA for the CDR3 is TGCAGTGCTGTACAGGGGAGACAGCCCCAGCATTTT. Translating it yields CSAVQGRQPQHF.

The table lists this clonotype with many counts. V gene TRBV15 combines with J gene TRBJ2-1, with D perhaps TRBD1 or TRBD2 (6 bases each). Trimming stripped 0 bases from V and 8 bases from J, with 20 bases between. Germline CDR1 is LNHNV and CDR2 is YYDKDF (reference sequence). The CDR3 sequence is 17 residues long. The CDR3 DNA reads TGTGCCACCAGCAGAGATATGGGGGGCCTAGCGTCCGATGAGCAGTTCTTC. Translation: CATSRDMGGLASDEQFF.

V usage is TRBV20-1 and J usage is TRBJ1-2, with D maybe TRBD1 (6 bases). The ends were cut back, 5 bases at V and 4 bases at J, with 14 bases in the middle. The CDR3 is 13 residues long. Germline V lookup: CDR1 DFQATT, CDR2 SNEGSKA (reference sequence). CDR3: CSAGQGLAYGYTF. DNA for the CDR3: TGCAGTGCTGGTCAGGGGTTGGCCTATGGCTACACCTTC.